Listed here are 32 T cell receptor beta chains from one sample, sequenced in a study of regulatory T cells in long-lasting Graves disease. CDR3 regions were amplified by Arm-PCR using iRepertoire HTBI primers to build TCR beta libraries. TCRdb called the multiplex PCR reads again in MiXCR, with one record for every CDR3 protein. The sample records 400,000 to 550,000 distinct CDR3 sequences, more than 12% being singletons. Time point defined: newly diagnosed GD, antithyroid drugs for less than 3 months. Researchers made the TCR library from RNA that was extracted from PBMCs. These data were also reused for a study on T cells in Graves' hyperthyroidism and ophthalmopathy.

This sample comprised peripheral blood mononuclear cells (PBMCs), obtained at new diagnosis, from a patient treated with antithyroid drugs. The receptors come from a woman under 40 with Graves disease.

This clonotype showed up many times. The rearrangement joins TRBV14 to TRBJ2-1; TRBD2 aligns across 7 bases. CDR1 SGHDN and CDR2 FVKESK come from the germline V gene. Germline trimming cut 4 bases from V and 5 bases from J; bases unmatched to any gene: 8. The CDR3 spans 15 residues. Here the CDR3 reads CASSLLTSTNNEQFF. As DNA, the CDR3 is TGTGCCAGCAGCCTGTTGACTAGCACTAACAATGAGCAGTTCTTC.

This chain uses TRBV28 with TRBJ2-1; 10 nucleotides match TRBD2. Germline V gives CDR1 MDHEN, CDR2 SYDVKM. With 1 base clipped from V and 8 bases from J, the junction kept 14 bases outside the gene matches. The CDR3 contains 18 residues. The CDR3 region has the DNA TGTGCCAGCAGTTTATCTCTCCGGACTAGCGGCCTAGCATATGAGCAGTTCTTC. Translating gives CASSLSLRTSGLAYEQFF.

This clonotype has ten or more counts. This chain joins TRBV27 and TRBJ2-3; D unresolved. V lost 5 bases and J lost 1, with 22 bases in between. CDR3 length: 18 amino acids. The germline V gene has CDR1 MNHEY and CDR2 SMNVEV (reference sequence). CDR3 sequence reads: CASSPLGIAVVRTDTQYF. The CDR3 DNA sequence: TGTGCCAGCAGTCCCCTAGGCATTGCGGTTGTTCGCACAGATACGCAGTATTTT.

In this sample, this clonotype turned up a few times. In this CDR3 the conserved last residue, phenylalanine or tryptophan, is missing, so a read error is likely. The chain is built from TRBV12-3 or TRBV12-4 and TRBJ2-4; D possibly matches TRBD1 or TRBD2 (7 bases each). The V gene lost 6 bases and the J gene lost 2 bases, with 14 bases spanning the gap. The CDR3 spans 15 residues. The CDR3 loop is CASSPGGVTKNIQYL. CDR3 nucleotides: TGTGCCAGCAGCCCAGGGGGGGTGACCAAAAACATTCAGTACCTC.

Ten or more counts support this clonotype. The chain carries TRBV7-2 and TRBJ2-2, with D uncertain. Trimming took off 2 bases at V and 7 bases at J, with 14 bases between the two ends. CDR1 is SGHTA, CDR2 FQGNSA, per germline. The CDR3 runs 15 residues. The CDR3 nucleotides are TGTGCCAGCAGCTTAATCTTTAGGGAAGGCGGGGAGCTGTTTTTT. Its translation is CASSLIFREGGELFF.

This clonotype was counted ten times or more. The chain has TRBV20-1 and TRBJ1-2, with a weak D call TRBD1 (5 bases). Germline values: CDR1 DFQATT, CDR2 SNEGSKA (reference sequence). The CDR3 extends over 13 amino acids. V gave up 5 bases and J gave up 4 bases, with 14 bases separating them. The DNA of the CDR3 is TGCAGTGCTCAGCCGGGACTGCGCTATGGCTACACCTTC. Protein: CSAQPGLRYGYTF.

This clonotype has just a few counts. The DNA of the CDR3 is TGTGCCACCAGTGATTCGAGCGGGAGCAGATACAATGAGCAGTTCTTC. Encoded protein: CATSDSSGSRYNEQFF. The chain employs TRBV24-1 and TRBJ2-1, with 8 bases aligning to TRBD2. V trimming: 2 bases; J trimming: 4 bases; junction bases outside the gene matches: 6. CDR1 is KGHDR, CDR2 SFDVKD, per germline. There are 16 residues in the CDR3.

This clonotype appeared many times. The chain carries TRBV6-1 and TRBJ2-5, with 7 bases aligning to TRBD1. The germline gives CDR1 MNHNS, CDR2 SASEGT. Trimming cost V 7 bases and J 1 base; bases outside gene matches: 12. This CDR3 spans 16 amino acids. CDR3 loop: CASTKGAGGFQETQYF. For the CDR3, the DNA is TGTGCCAGCACCAAGGGGGCAGGAGGCTTCCAAGAGACCCAGTACTTC.

This clonotype was recorded many times. The chain combines TRBV7-2 with TRBJ2-3; no clear D gene. Germline V gene sequence: CDR1 SGHTA, CDR2 FQGNSA. The CDR3 is made up of 15 amino acids. Trimming removed 4 bases from V and 4 bases from J, with 15 bases in between. In nucleotides, the CDR3 is TGTGCCAGCAGCTCCTCAGCGTACTTGCCAGATACGCAGTATTTT. It encodes CASSSSAYLPDTQYF.

This clonotype was detected many times. The chain has TRBV2 and TRBJ2-5; D ambiguous. CDR1 and CDR2 from the germline V gene are SNHLY and FYNNEI. V was cut by 6 bases and J by 4 bases, with 9 bases left in between. CDR3 length: 12 amino acids. The CDR3 region has the DNA TGTGCCAGCAGCAAGCGTGGAGAGACCCAGTACTTC. Translated, it gives CASSKRGETQYF. Together with reference TRBV2 and TRBJ2-5, the CDR3 gives the full variable domain: EPEVTQTPSHQVTQMGQEVILRCVPISNHLYFYWYRQILGQKVEFLVSFYNNEISEKSEIFDDQFSVERPDGSNFTLKIRSTKLEDSAMYFCASSKRGETQYFGPGTRLLVL.

This clonotype was found a few times. The rearrangement links TRBV6-5 to TRBJ2-1, with 9 bases matching TRBD2. The CDR3 length is 17 residues. V shed 0 bases and J 5 bases; nucleotides not matched to a gene: 8. The germline CDR1 and CDR2 sequences are MNHEY and SVGAGI. The CDR3 reads CASSYSPGREGHNEQFF. The CDR3 bases are TGTGCCAGCAGTTACTCCCCTGGGCGGGAGGGGCACAATGAGCAGTTCTTC.

This clonotype was detected a few times. The chain couples TRBV12-3 or TRBV12-4 to TRBJ2-7; D gene ambiguous. The CDR3 extends over 15 amino acids. The V gene lost 7 bases and the J gene lost 3 bases, with 19 bases spanning the gap. The CDR3 nucleotides are TGTGCCAGCACTCCTAGTAGTGAGGCACACTACGAGCAGTACTTC. Translation gives CASTPSSEAHYEQYF.

The CDR3, as DNA: TGTGCCAGTGTGGGACAGGGTCGACTTCAGCCCCAGCATTTT. It specifies CASVGQGRLQPQHF. The rearrangement uses TRBV19 and TRBJ1-5, with TRBD1 matching 9 bases. Germline V CDR1 and CDR2: LNHDA, SQIVND (reference sequence). The CDR3 is 14 amino acids. Trimming removed 8 bases from V and 6 bases from J; junction bases left unmatched: 8.

In its sample, this clonotype was seen many times. The chain has TRBV6-5 and TRBJ1-1; possible D gene TRBD1, 5 bases. The CDR3 runs 15 residues. The V end was cut by 0 bases, the J end by 0 bases, with 8 bases between. The germline V gene encodes CDR1 MNHEY and CDR2 SVGAGI. For the CDR3, the DNA is TGTGCCAGCAGTTACTCGTGGGGCCTGAACACTGAAGCTTTCTTT. This encodes CASSYSWGLNTEAFF.

This clonotype appeared many times. The V call is TRBV20-1, the J call TRBJ2-5; D may be TRBD1 or TRBD2 (5 bases each). Germline V lookup: CDR1 DFQATT, CDR2 SNEGSKA (reference sequence). Between the trimmed V and J ends, which lost 4 bases and 7 bases, there was a span of 25 bases. The CDR3 has 16 residues. The CDR3 DNA reads TGCAGTGCTAAACCGGACGGGGCCCTGATGGGGGTGACCCAGTACTTC. Residues: CSAKPDGALMGVTQYF.

As for this clonotype: A read error may be the cause here, since a much bigger clone is one base away. The rearrangement links TRBV10-3 to TRBJ2-7; 14 bases agree with TRBD2. This CDR3 has 16 residues. The V and J ends lost 6 bases and 7 bases, in that order; junction bases with no gene match: 11. Germline V gives CDR1 ENHRY, CDR2 SYGVKD. The DNA of the CDR3 is TGTGCCATCAGGGGGACTAGCGGGAGTGGTGGCAATGAGCAGTACTTC. This gives the protein CAIRGTSGSGGNEQYF.

This clonotype was counted many times. The chain is built from TRBV12-3 or TRBV12-4 and TRBJ1-2; the D is unclear. The CDR3 length is 12 residues. V gave up 4 bases and J gave up 8 bases, with 11 bases separating them. CDR3 DNA: TGTGCCAGCAGTTCTGCCCAGCGGGGCTACACCTTC. Protein product: CASSSAQRGYTF.

This clonotype was counted many times. The chain combines TRBV12-3 or TRBV12-4 with TRBJ2-2; D is unresolved. Between the trimmed V and J ends, which lost 3 bases and 3 bases, there was a span of 11 bases. The CDR3 length is 15 residues. This CDR3 reads CASSFGELYTGELFF. The CDR3 DNA sequence: TGTGCCAGCAGTTTTGGAGAGTTGTACACCGGGGAGCTGTTTTTT.

This clonotype was seen a few times. The chain couples TRBV19 to TRBJ2-7; TRBD2 might be the D (5 bases). The V end lost 6 bases, the J end lost 3 bases, and 12 bases lay between the germline ends. Germline CDR1 and CDR2: LNHDA and SQIVND (reference sequence). CDR3 length: 13 residues. CDR3 amino acids: CASSPGRDYEQYF. CDR3 coding DNA: TGTGCCAGTAGCCCCGGACGGGACTACGAGCAGTACTTC.

This clonotype was recorded many times. The chain has TRBV6-2 or TRBV6-3 and TRBJ1-3, with D possibly being TRBD1 (6 bases). Germline V gene sequence: CDR1 MNHEY, CDR2 SVGEGT. V was shortened by 5 bases and J by 0 bases, with 14 bases between the two germline ends. CDR3 size: 16 residues. The CDR3: CASSRTGFHSGNTIYF. CDR3 DNA: TGTGCCAGCAGTCGAACAGGGTTTCACTCTGGAAACACCATATATTTT.

This clonotype was counted between two and nine times. The chain has TRBV4-2 and TRBJ2-1; the D gene is possibly TRBD2 (5 bases). Germline CDR1 reads LGHNA; CDR2 reads YNFKEQ. V gave up 7 bases and J gave up 7 bases, with 11 bases separating them. This CDR3 contains 12 residues. This CDR3 reads CASNGIANEQFF. The CDR3 region has the DNA TGTGCCAGCAACGGCATAGCGAATGAGCAGTTCTTC.

This clonotype was observed many times. The V gene is TRBV7-2, the J gene TRBJ2-1, with 7 bases fitting TRBD2. The V segment lost 2 bases and the J segment 7 bases; nucleotides outside the gene matches: 5. The CDR3 has 14 amino acids. In germline, CDR1 is SGHTA, CDR2 FQGNSA. CDR3 in amino acids: CASSLMAGANEQFF. For the CDR3, the DNA is TGTGCCAGCAGCTTAATGGCGGGAGCAAATGAGCAGTTCTTC.

The chain has TRBV4-1 and TRBJ2-2; D remains ambiguous. CDR3 size: 15 residues. With 3 bases removed from V and 4 bases from J, the gap between germline ends came to 12 bases. Germline V gene data show CDR1 as MGHRA and CDR2 as YSYEKL. The CDR3 is CASSHFFGSTGELFF. As DNA, the CDR3 is TGCGCCAGCAGCCATTTCTTTGGATCCACCGGGGAGCTGTTTTTT.

This clonotype showed up just once. The chain uses TRBV15 and TRBJ1-6; D gene ambiguous. Trimming took off 1 base at V and 7 bases at J, with 11 bases between the two ends. The CDR3 extends over 15 amino acids. Germline CDR1 and CDR2: LNHNV and YYDKDF (reference sequence). This CDR3 is CATSRARGANSPLHF. CDR3 nucleotide sequence: TGTGCCACCAGCAGAGCCCGGGGTGCCAATTCACCCCTCCACTTT.

This clonotype was observed at least ten times. V and J are TRBV11-1 and TRBJ2-2, with TRBD1 identical over 9 bases. J lost 3 bases, V lost 3 bases, and 2 bases had no gene match. The CDR3 is made up of 15 amino acids. Germline V lookup: CDR1 SGHAT, CDR2 FQDESV (reference sequence). CDR3 nucleotides: TGTGCCAGCAGCTTGGGACAGGGTCACACCGGGGAGCTGTTTTTT. Its translation: CASSLGQGHTGELFF. The whole variable domain, filled in from reference TRBV11-1 and TRBJ2-2, reads EAEVAQSPRYKITEKSQAVAFWCDPISGHATLYWYRQILGQGPELLVQFQDESVVDDSQLPKDRFSAERLKGVDSTLKIQPAELGDSAMYLCASSLGQGHTGELFFGEGSRLTVL.

There are many counts of this clonotype. V gene TRBV5-1 combines with J gene TRBJ2-7; D not certain. This CDR3 spans 13 amino acids. The germline CDR1 and CDR2 sequences are SGHRS and YFSETQ. Trimming shortened V by 0 bases and J by 3 bases, and 7 bases separated the two germline ends. The CDR3 spells CASSLEGLYEQYF. DNA of the CDR3: TGCGCCAGCAGCTTGGAGGGTCTCTACGAGCAGTACTTC.

This clonotype was counted at least ten times. The chain links TRBV11-2 to TRBJ2-4; 7 bases match TRBD1. There are 12 residues in the CDR3. Germline CDR1 and CDR2: SGHAT and FQNNGV. J gave up 9 bases and V 5 bases, and 4 bases lay outside the gene matches. The CDR3 DNA reads TGTGCCAGCAGCGCAGGGGGTCTCATTCAGTACTTC. The encoded protein is CASSAGGLIQYF.

This clonotype was seen repeatedly, ten times or more. V gene TRBV11-3 combines with J gene TRBJ2-7; 7 positions match TRBD1. The J segment lost 0 bases and the V segment lost 1 base, leaving 3 bases of the junction unmatched. CDR1 and CDR2 from the germline V gene are SGHNT and YENEEA. This CDR3 contains 15 residues. The CDR3 is CASSLAWTGSYEQYF. CDR3 coding DNA: TGTGCCAGCAGCTTAGCCTGGACAGGCTCCTACGAGCAGTACTTC.

This clonotype has just a few counts. V and J are TRBV9 and TRBJ2-6; D remains ambiguous. Germline CDR1 is SGDLS and CDR2 is YYNGEE. The CDR3 is 14 amino acids. V lost 2 bases and J 1 base, leaving 4 bases between the germline ends. The CDR3 bases are TGTGCCAGCAGCGTTCTGTCTGGGGCCAACGTCCTGACTTTC. This encodes CASSVLSGANVLTF.

The rearrangement joins TRBV20-1 to TRBJ2-1, with 10 bases fitting TRBD2. J was trimmed by 1 base and V by 4 bases; bases with no gene match: 7. Germline V gives CDR1 DFQATT, CDR2 SNEGSKA (reference sequence). The CDR3 length is 16 residues. The CDR3 loop is CSANLAGVGSYNEQFF. The CDR3 region has the DNA TGCAGTGCTAATCTAGCGGGAGTAGGATCCTACAATGAGCAGTTCTTC.

This clonotype was seen at least ten times. This chain joins TRBV28 and TRBJ1-2, with 8 bases fitting TRBD1. The V segment lost 5 bases and the J segment 6 bases; nucleotides outside the gene matches: 11. Germline lookup yields CDR1 MDHEN and CDR2 SYDVKM. CDR3 length equals 15 residues. The CDR3 nucleotides read TGTGCCAGCAGTCTAGCAGGGGGCGCTTACCATGGCTACACCTTC. It translates to CASSLAGGAYHGYTF.

This clonotype occurred once. A read error may produce the germline difference seen at one junction end. The J gene is TRBJ1-1, the V gene TRBV2; a weak D match, TRBD1 (6 bases). This CDR3 is 14 amino acids long. Germline CDR1 and CDR2: SNHLY and FYNNEI. For the CDR3, the DNA is TGTGCCATCAGTGAGGGGACACCGAACACTGAAGCTTTCTTT. Protein product: CAISEGTPNTEAFF.